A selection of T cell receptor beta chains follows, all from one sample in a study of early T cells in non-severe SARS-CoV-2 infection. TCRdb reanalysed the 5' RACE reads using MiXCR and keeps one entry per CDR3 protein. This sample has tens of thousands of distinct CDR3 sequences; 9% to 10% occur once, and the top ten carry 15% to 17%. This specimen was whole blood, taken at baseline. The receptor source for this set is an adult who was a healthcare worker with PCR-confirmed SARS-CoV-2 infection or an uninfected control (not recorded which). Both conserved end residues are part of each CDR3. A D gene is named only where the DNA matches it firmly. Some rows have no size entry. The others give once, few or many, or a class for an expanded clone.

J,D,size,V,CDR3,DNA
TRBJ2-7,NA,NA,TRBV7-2,CASSLTWTESYEQYF,TGTGCCAGCAGCTTAACTTGGACGGAATCCTACGAGCAGTACTTC
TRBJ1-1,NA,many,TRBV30,CAWSVSNTEAFF,TGTGCCTGGAGTGTAAGCAACACTGAAGCTTTCTTT
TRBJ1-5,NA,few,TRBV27,CASSPLGQPQHF,TGTGCCAGCAGTCCACTAGGGCAGCCCCAGCATTTT
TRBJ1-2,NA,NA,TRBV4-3,CASSQDPLSSRVGGYTF,TGCGCCAGCAGCCAAGATCCTCTTTCCTCCAGGGTGGGTGGCTACACCTTC
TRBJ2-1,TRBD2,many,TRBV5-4,CASSRGPLAGGSNEQFF,TGTGCCAGCAGCCGCGGCCCACTAGCGGGAGGATCCAATGAGCAGTTCTTC
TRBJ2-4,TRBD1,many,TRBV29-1,CSVGRQGDIQYF,TGCAGCGTCGGCCGACAGGGGGACATTCAGTACTTC
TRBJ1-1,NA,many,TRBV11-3,CASSLNSITEAFF,TGTGCCAGCAGCTTAAATAGTATCACTGAAGCTTTCTTT
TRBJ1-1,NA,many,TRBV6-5,CASSYPGRSEAFF,TGTGCCAGCAGTTACCCCGGACGGAGTGAAGCTTTCTTT
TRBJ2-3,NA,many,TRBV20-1,CSASTGDTQYF,TGCAGTGCTAGTACAGGAGATACGCAGTATTTT
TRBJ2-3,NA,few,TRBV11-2,CASSLDRGSDTQYF,TGTGCCAGCAGCTTAGATAGGGGCAGTGATACGCAGTATTTT
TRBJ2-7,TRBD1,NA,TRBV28,CASSRPDRGEQYF,TGTGCCAGCAGTCGCCCCGACAGGGGCGAGCAGTACTTC
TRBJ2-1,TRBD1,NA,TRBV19,CASTGTGGAYNEQFF,TGTGCCAGTACCGGAACAGGGGGCGCCTACAATGAGCAGTTCTTC
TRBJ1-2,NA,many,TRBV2,CASPGRGLRGLYGYTF,TGTGCCAGCCCGGGACGGGGGCTCCGGGGACTCTATGGCTACACCTTC
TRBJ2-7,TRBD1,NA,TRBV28,CASSIAGTVGEQYF,TGTGCCAGCAGTATAGCCGGGACAGTTGGCGAGCAGTACTTC
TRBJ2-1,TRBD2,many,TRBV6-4,CASRRLAHEQFF,TGTGCCAGCAGAAGACTAGCCCATGAGCAGTTCTTC
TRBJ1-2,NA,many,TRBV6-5,CASSSVRGRYGYTF,TGTGCCAGCAGTTCTGTCAGGGGCAGATATGGCTACACCTTC
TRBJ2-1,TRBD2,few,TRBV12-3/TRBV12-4,CASSRGTSPIEQFF,TGTGCCAGCAGCCGTGGGACTAGCCCGATTGAGCAGTTCTTC
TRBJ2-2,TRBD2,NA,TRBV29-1,CSVRTSGVNTGELFF,TGCAGCGTTCGGACTAGCGGGGTAAACACCGGGGAGCTGTTTTTT
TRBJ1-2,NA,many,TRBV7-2,CASSSPRGAYGYTF,TGTGCCAGCAGCTCCCCTCGCGGGGCCTATGGCTACACCTTC
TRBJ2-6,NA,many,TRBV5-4,CASSPRPAEANVLTF,TGTGCCAGCAGCCCAAGGCCCGCAGAAGCCAACGTCCTGACTTTC
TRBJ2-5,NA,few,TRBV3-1,CASSPYDWGIPSLETQYF,TGTGCCAGCAGCCCATATGACTGGGGCATTCCTTCCCTCGAGACCCAGTACTTC
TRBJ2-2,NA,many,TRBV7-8,CASSLDGTPPGELFF,TGTGCCAGCAGCTTAGACGGGACACCCCCAGGGGAGCTGTTTTTT
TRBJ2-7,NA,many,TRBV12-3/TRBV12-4,CASSLTASTYEQYF,TGTGCCAGCAGTTTAACGGCGTCCACCTACGAGCAGTACTTC
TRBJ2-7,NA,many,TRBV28,CASRPSGFKTPSYEQYF,TGTGCCAGCAGACCGTCGGGGTTTAAAACCCCCTCCTACGAGCAGTACTTC
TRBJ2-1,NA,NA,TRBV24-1,CATGDNEQFF,TGTGCCACTGGAGACAATGAGCAGTTCTTC
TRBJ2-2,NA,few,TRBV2,CASSERRQTGELFF,TGTGCCAGCAGTGAAAGGAGGCAAACCGGGGAGCTGTTTTTT
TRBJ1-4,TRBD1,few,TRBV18,CASSRRQGLRTNEKLFF,TGTGCCAGCTCACGACGACAGGGGCTTCGAACTAATGAAAAACTGTTTTTT
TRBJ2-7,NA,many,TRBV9,CASSPRGAYEQYF,TGTGCCAGCAGCCCCCGGGGAGCCTACGAGCAGTACTTC
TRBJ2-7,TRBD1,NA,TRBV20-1,CSATRTGEGYEQYF,TGCAGTGCTACCCGGACAGGGGAGGGGTACGAGCAGTACTTC
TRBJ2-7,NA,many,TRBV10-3,CAISESGSRGYEQYF,TGTGCCATCAGTGAGTCTGGCTCGAGAGGCTACGAGCAGTACTTC
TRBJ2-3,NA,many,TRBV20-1,CSAPTVGTQYF,TGCAGTGCCCCAACGGTGGGTACGCAGTATTTT
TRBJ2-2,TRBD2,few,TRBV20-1,CSARGLADTGELFF,TGCAGTGCTAGAGGTCTAGCGGACACCGGGGAGCTGTTTTTT
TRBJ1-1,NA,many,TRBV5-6,CASSSMGGMMNTEAFF,TGTGCCAGCAGCTCGATGGGGGGGATGATGAACACTGAAGCTTTCTTT
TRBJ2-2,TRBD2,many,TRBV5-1,CASSLELAANTGELFF,TGCGCCAGCAGCTTGGAACTAGCGGCTAACACCGGGGAGCTGTTTTTT
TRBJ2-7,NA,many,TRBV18,CASSPPVGWKEQYF,TGTGCCAGCTCACCACCGGTGGGTTGGAAAGAGCAGTACTTC
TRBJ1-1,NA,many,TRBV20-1,CSASRDRVSLEAFF,TGCAGTGCTTCCCGAGACAGAGTCTCCCTTGAAGCTTTCTTT
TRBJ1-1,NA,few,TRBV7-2,CASTREVGDVFSTEAFF,TGTGCCAGCACCCGGGAGGTGGGGGATGTTTTTAGCACTGAAGCTTTCTTT
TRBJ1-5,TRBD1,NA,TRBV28,CASSPSGTARQPQHF,TGTGCCAGCAGTCCATCAGGGACAGCCAGACAGCCCCAGCATTTT
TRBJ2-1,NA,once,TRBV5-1,CASYTGLANEQFF,TGCGCCAGCTACACGGGACTTGCCAATGAGCAGTTCTTC
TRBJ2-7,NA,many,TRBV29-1,CSVGDTYEQYF,TGCAGCGTTGGGGACACCTACGAGCAGTACTTC
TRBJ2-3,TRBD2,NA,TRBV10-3,CAISESLSELAGSTDTQYF,TGTGCCATCAGTGAGTCCTTGAGCGAACTAGCGGGATCGACAGATACGCAGTATTTT
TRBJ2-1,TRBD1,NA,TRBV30,CAWSPKRQGLYNEQFF,TGTGCCTGGAGCCCTAAACGACAGGGCCTGTACAATGAGCAGTTCTTC
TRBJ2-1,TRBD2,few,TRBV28,CASSLAGPEQFF,TGTGCCAGCAGCCTAGCGGGACCCGAGCAGTTCTTC
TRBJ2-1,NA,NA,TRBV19,CASKNGPGLYNEQFF,TGTGCCAGTAAAAATGGCCCGGGACTCTACAATGAGCAGTTCTTC
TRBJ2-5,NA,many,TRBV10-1,CASTRYQETQYF,TGCGCCAGCACCAGGTACCAAGAGACCCAGTACTTC
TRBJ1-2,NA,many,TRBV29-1,CSVEDRTQPGYTF,TGCAGCGTTGAAGATCGGACCCAGCCTGGCTACACCTTC
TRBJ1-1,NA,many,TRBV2,CASSERSQGNTEAFF,TGTGCCAGCAGTGAAAGGAGTCAGGGTAACACTGAAGCTTTCTTT
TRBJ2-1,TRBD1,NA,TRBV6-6,CASSTTGTGNPNEQFF,TGTGCCAGCAGTACCACCGGGACAGGGAACCCCAATGAGCAGTTCTTC
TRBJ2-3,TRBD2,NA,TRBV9,CASSVAGGLAGPTDTQYF,TGTGCCAGCAGCGTAGCGGGAGGGCTAGCGGGACCCACAGATACGCAGTATTTT
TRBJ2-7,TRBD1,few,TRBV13,CASSPWTGPTDQPYF,TGTGCCAGCAGCCCCTGGACAGGACCCACGGATCAGCCGTACTTC
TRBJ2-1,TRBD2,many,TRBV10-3,CAISESAGGSYNEQFF,TGTGCCATCAGTGAGTCGGCGGGAGGGTCGTACAATGAGCAGTTCTTC
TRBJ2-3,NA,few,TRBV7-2,CASSLGRDRTDTQYF,TGTGCCAGCAGCTTAGGGCGGGACCGCACAGATACGCAGTATTTT
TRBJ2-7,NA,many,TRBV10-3,CAISESWRAFSYEQYF,TGTGCCATCAGTGAGTCATGGCGGGCGTTCTCCTACGAGCAGTACTTC
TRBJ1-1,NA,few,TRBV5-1,CASSLYRGSGSGGTEAFF,TGCGCCAGCAGCTTGTATCGGGGAAGCGGTTCCGGCGGCACTGAAGCTTTCTTT
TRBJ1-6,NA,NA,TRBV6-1,CASSPRDWGGNSPLHF,TGTGCCAGCAGTCCCCGGGACTGGGGAGGTAATTCACCCCTCCACTTT
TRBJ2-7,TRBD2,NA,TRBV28,CASSFVLAGGRSYEQYF,TGTGCCAGCAGTTTCGTCCTAGCGGGAGGACGTTCCTACGAGCAGTACTTC
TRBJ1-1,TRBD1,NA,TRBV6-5,CASSYLGTGRRTEAFF,TGTGCCAGCAGTTACCTTGGGACAGGGAGGAGGACTGAAGCTTTCTTT